Each of the 31 T cell receptor beta chains below was sequenced from the same sample in a study of T cells in localized non-small cell lung cancer. Produced via immunoSEQ multiplex PCR; TCRdb's table is partial and in-frame only. This sample has about 19,000 clones; just over 90% occur once, and the top ten carry 3.5% to 5%. This sample comprised peripheral blood, obtained before any cancer treatment. The source of these receptors is a male donor at least 60 years old with stage I squamous cell lung carcinoma.

This sequence joins TRBV19 and TRBJ1-1; 7 bases align to TRBD1. J lost 3 bases, V lost 4 bases, and 5 bases had no gene match. Germline-derived CDR1 and CDR2 are LNHDA and SQIVND (reference sequence). The CDR3 is 14 residues long. CDR3 loop: CASSTRQGHTEAFF. For the CDR3, the DNA is TGTGCCAGTAGTACTAGACAGGGTCACACTGAAGCTTTCTTT.

V usage is TRBV11-2 and J usage is TRBJ2-1; D call uncertain. Germline loops: CDR1 SGHAT, CDR2 FQNNGV. V was clipped by 1 base and J by 2 bases, with 6 bases between them. The CDR3 covers 14 residues. CDR3: CASSLAMPYNEQFF. The CDR3 DNA reads as TGTGCCAGCAGCTTAGCGATGCCCTACAATGAGCAGTTCTTC.

The chain couples TRBV14 to TRBJ2-5; D unclear. Germline V gene sequence: CDR1 SGHDN, CDR2 FVKESK. The CDR3 contains 14 residues. The ends were cut back, 3 bases at V and 2 bases at J, with 10 bases in the middle. The CDR3 DNA sequence: TGTGCCAGCAGCCACCTTGACGGTCAAGAGACCCAGTACTTC. Its translation is CASSHLDGQETQYF.

The chain combines TRBV19 with TRBJ2-1; D assignment may be TRBD1 or TRBD2 (5 bases each). Between the trimmed V and J ends, which lost 0 bases and 4 bases, there was a span of 13 bases. The CDR3 is 16 residues long. Germline lookup yields CDR1 LNHDA and CDR2 SQIVND (reference sequence). The CDR3 DNA follows: TGTGCCAGTAGTATAGATCGGGCAGGGACGTACAATGAGCAGTTCTTC. As protein: CASSIDRAGTYNEQFF.

J is TRBJ2-3 and V is TRBV30, with D maybe TRBD1 (5 bases). CDR3 length: 12 amino acids. Per the germline V gene, CDR1 is GTSNPN and CDR2 is SVGIG (reference sequence). V lost 0 bases and J lost 4, with 5 bases in between. The CDR3 sequence: CAWSVGADTQYF. The DNA of the CDR3 is TGTGCCTGGAGTGTAGGGGCAGATACGCAGTATTTT.

The chain carries TRBV5-6 and TRBJ2-5; D may be TRBD1 (6 bases). The CDR3 totals 13 residues. CDR1 is SGHDT, CDR2 YYEEEE, per germline. V was shortened by 0 bases and J by 5 bases, with 8 bases between the two germline ends. CDR3 region: CASSLGRGETQYF. The CDR3 DNA sequence: TGTGCCAGCAGCTTGGGTAGGGGGGAGACCCAGTACTTC.

The chain links TRBV20-1 to TRBJ1-2; a weak D match, TRBD1 (5 bases). V lost 5 bases and J lost 13, with 17 bases in between. Germline CDR1 reads DFQATT; CDR2 reads SNEGSKA (reference sequence). The CDR3 has 11 residues. CDR3 bases: TGCAGTGCTGACGTTTACTCGGGACCCACCTTC. It translates to CSADVYSGPTF.

The V call is TRBV9, the J call TRBJ1-1, with D tentatively TRBD1 (5 bases). Trimming took 2 bases from V and 2 from J, leaving 10 bases between them. The germline V gene has CDR1 SGDLS and CDR2 YYNGEE. This CDR3 has 14 amino acids. CDR3 nucleotides: TGTGCCAGCAGCGTTGGGACGGAAAACACTGAAGCTTTCTTT. This translates into CASSVGTENTEAFF.

The rearrangement uses TRBV2 and TRBJ2-7; D is undetermined. V was cut by 3 bases and J by 3 bases, with 3 bases left in between. The CDR3 extends over 11 amino acids. Germline V gene lookup returns CDR1 SNHLY and CDR2 FYNNEI. The CDR3 loop reads CASSEGYEQYF. Here the CDR3 DNA reads TGTGCCAGCAGTGAGGGCTACGAGCAGTACTTC.

V is TRBV7-2 and J is TRBJ2-5, with no clear D. V was clipped by 3 bases and J by 4 bases, with 9 bases between them. Germline values: CDR1 SGHTA, CDR2 FQGNSA. This CDR3 has 13 residues. The CDR3 reads CASSFASGETQYF. The CDR3 bases are TGTGCCAGCAGCTTTGCTTCGGGAGAGACCCAGTACTTC.

The CDR3 DNA reads TGTGCCAGCCTGCTTTTAGCGGGCTACAATGAGCAGTTCTTC. The encoded protein is CASLLLAGYNEQFF. This chain uses TRBV7-2 with TRBJ2-1; 7 bases are a match to TRBD2. CDR3 size: 14 residues. Germline-derived CDR1 and CDR2 are SGHTA and FQGNSA. Trimming cost V 8 bases and J 3 bases; bases outside gene matches: 7.

The CDR3 region is CASSLQMDNEQFF. DNA of the CDR3: TGTGCCAGCAGCTTACAGATGGACAATGAGCAGTTCTTC. The chain uses TRBV11-2 and TRBJ2-1; no clear D gene. The V and J ends lost 2 bases and 5 bases respectively, with 7 bases between them. This CDR3 is built from 13 residues. CDR1 and CDR2 (germline): SGHAT, FQNNGV.

This clone was seen once. The V and J genes are TRBV7-7 and TRBJ2-3; tentative D call: TRBD1 (6 bases). Germline lookup yields CDR1 SSHAT and CDR2 FNYEAQ (reference sequence). V shed 5 bases and J shed 5 bases, with 14 bases lying between them. This CDR3 spans 14 amino acids. Written as DNA, the CDR3 is TGTGCCAGCAGCGCTCAGGGGTGGCAAGATACGCAGTATTTT. Encoded protein: CASSAQGWQDTQYF. Full variable domain (rest looked up from reference TRBV7-7 and TRBJ2-3): GAGVSQSPRYKVTKRGQDVTLRCDPISSHATLYWYQQALGQGPEFLTYFNYEAQPDKSGLPSDRFSAERPEGSISTLTIQRTEQRDSAMYRCASSAQGWQDTQYFGPGTRLTVL.

The CDR3 sequence is CASSFSGQETQYF. CDR3 coding DNA: TGTGCCAGCAGCTTCAGCGGCCAAGAGACCCAGTACTTC. The chain combines TRBV7-3 with TRBJ2-5; D possibly corresponds to TRBD2 (5 bases). The CDR3 is 13 amino acids. Germline values: CDR1 SGHTA, CDR2 FQGTGA. The germline V and J ends were trimmed by 3 bases and 1 base, with 6 bases remaining between them.

Only a few counts were recorded for this clone. The chain has TRBV5-1 and TRBJ2-2; D gene uncertain. Deletions cut 7 bases from V and 2 bases from J, with 18 bases between. Germline V gene sequence: CDR1 SGHRS, CDR2 YFSETQ. The CDR3 is 16 amino acids. For the CDR3, the DNA is TGCGCCAGCGTACCTTCTCCCTCCCAAAACACCGGGGAGCTGTTTTTT. The encoded protein is CASVPSPSQNTGELFF.

The V gene is TRBV11-1, the J gene TRBJ2-1; 9 bases agree with TRBD2. Trimming at V came to 4 bases and at J to 0 bases, leaving 13 bases not matched to a gene. Germline V lookup: CDR1 SGHAT, CDR2 FQDESV (reference sequence). CDR3 length: 19 amino acids. The CDR3 protein is CASSWAGLSGGSSYNEQFF. Here the CDR3 DNA reads TGTGCCAGCAGCTGGGCCGGACTAAGCGGGGGGAGCTCCTACAATGAGCAGTTCTTC.

V usage is TRBV4-3 and J usage is TRBJ1-2; D perhaps matches TRBD1 (6 bases). CDR1 LGHNA and CDR2 YSLEER come from the germline V gene. V lost 1 base and J 8 bases, leaving 11 bases between the germline ends. CDR3 length: 13 amino acids. The CDR3 reads CASSQAGAGGYTF. CDR3 nucleotide sequence: TGCGCCAGCAGCCAAGCGGGGGCGGGAGGCTACACCTTC.

The V and J genes are TRBV5-6 and TRBJ1-3; D gene uncertain. The CDR3 runs to 15 residues. Trimming stripped 4 bases from V and 9 bases from J, with 20 bases between. CDR1 SGHDT and CDR2 YYEEEE come from the germline V gene. The CDR3 spells CASSLYVVGPSTIYF. The CDR3 nucleotides are TGTGCCAGCAGCCTTTACGTTGTGGGCCCGAGCACCATATATTTT.

The V gene is TRBV7-2, the J gene TRBJ1-2; D perhaps matches TRBD1 (6 bases). Germline V gives CDR1 SGHTA, CDR2 FQGNSA. The CDR3 is 15 residues long. Trimming removed 1 base from V and 0 bases from J, with 9 bases in between. CDR3 sequence: CASSLGRGANYGYTF. Written as DNA, the CDR3 is TGTGCCAGCAGCTTAGGCAGGGGAGCTAACTATGGCTACACCTTC.

The J gene is TRBJ1-4, the V gene TRBV28, with D uncertain. The germline V and J ends were trimmed by 4 bases and 4 bases, with 4 bases remaining between them. Germline V gives CDR1 MDHEN, CDR2 SYDVKM. CDR3 length equals 12 residues. As DNA, the CDR3 is TGTGCCAGCAGTTCCTTTAATGAAAAACTGTTTTTT. It yields the protein CASSSFNEKLFF.

The chain recombines TRBV30 with TRBJ1-5; D unresolved. This CDR3 has 12 amino acids. V was pared by 1 base and J by 4 bases, with 5 bases between. Germline-derived CDR1 and CDR2 are GTSNPN and SVGIG (reference sequence). CDR3 DNA: TGTGCCTGGAGTGGGCAGAATCAGCCCCAGCATTTT. Translation gives CAWSGQNQPQHF.

This sequence joins TRBV19 and TRBJ1-5, with 7 bases that match TRBD1. CDR3 length: 17 amino acids. Unmatched junction bases numbered 15, after V lost 3 bases and J lost 7 bases. Per germline, CDR1 LNHDA and CDR2 SQIVND (reference sequence). The CDR3 sequence: CASSMGQGGEGRQPQHF. The CDR3 bases are TGTGCCAGTAGTATGGGGCAGGGGGGGGAAGGCAGGCAGCCCCAGCATTTT.

V gene TRBV4-3 combines with J gene TRBJ1-5; the D is unclear. Germline CDR1 LGHNA, CDR2 YSLEER. Trimming removed 0 bases from V and 3 bases from J, with 12 bases in between. There are 16 residues in the CDR3. The CDR3 region is CASSQEVAGHNQPQHF. The CDR3 DNA is TGCGCCAGCAGCCAAGAAGTTGCCGGGCACAATCAGCCCCAGCATTTT.

The chain employs TRBV5-4 and TRBJ1-3; D call uncertain. The CDR3 is 13 amino acids. CDR1 is SGHNT and CDR2 is YYREEE in the germline V gene (reference sequence). Trimming removed 2 bases at V and 8 bases at J, with 11 bases between. CDR3: CASSLELSDTIYF. CDR3 bases: TGTGCCAGCAGCTTAGAACTGTCGGACACCATATATTTT.

The chain has TRBV28 and TRBJ2-1; 11 positions agree with TRBD2. Germline V gene sequence: CDR1 MDHEN, CDR2 SYDVKM. CDR3 length: 15 amino acids. With 1 base clipped from V and 9 bases from J, the junction kept 5 bases outside the gene matches. CDR3 coding DNA: TGTGCCAGCAGTTTATCCCTAGCGGGAGGAATTGAGCAGTTCTTC. It encodes CASSLSLAGGIEQFF.

CDR3 sequence reads: CAWIQASGNTIYF. The CDR3 region has the DNA TGTGCCTGGATACAGGCCTCTGGAAACACCATATATTTT. The chain carries TRBV30 and TRBJ1-3, with D possibly matching TRBD1 (5 bases). Germline assignment: CDR1 GTSNPN and CDR2 SVGIG (reference sequence). This CDR3 contains 13 residues. With 4 bases removed from V and 0 bases from J, the gap between germline ends came to 7 bases.

The chain employs TRBV19 and TRBJ1-3, with a possible D match to TRBD1 (6 bases). This CDR3 has 16 amino acids. Looked up from germline, CDR1 is LNHDA and CDR2 is SQIVND (reference sequence). Trimming took 6 bases from V and 2 from J, leaving 17 bases between them. The CDR3 protein is CASRNRGQSAGNTIYF. CDR3 in DNA: TGTGCCAGTAGGAATCGAGGACAGTCCGCTGGAAACACCATATATTTT.

This chain uses TRBV10-2 with TRBJ2-5, with TRBD2 identical over 9 bases. CDR3 size: 14 residues. Germline values: CDR1 WSHSY, CDR2 SAAADI. J lost 5 bases, V lost 4 bases, and 5 bases had no gene match. The CDR3, as DNA: TGCGCCAGCAGTGGAGTTAGCGGGAGTGAGACCCAGTACTTC. It codes for CASSGVSGSETQYF.

The count of this clone is one. The rearrangement uses TRBV5-6 and TRBJ2-2; no clear D. This CDR3 comprises 16 residues. Germline V lookup: CDR1 SGHDT, CDR2 YYEEEE. Trimming stripped 0 bases from V and 1 base from J, with 10 bases between. The CDR3 region is CASSLGGYGNTGELFF. The CDR3 region has the DNA TGTGCCAGCAGCTTGGGGGGTTATGGGAACACCGGGGAGCTGTTTTTT.

V is TRBV7-9 and J is TRBJ1-3; D gene unclear. The CDR3 is 16 amino acids. Germline CDR1 is SEHNR and CDR2 is FQNEAQ (reference sequence). Trimming removed 1 base from V and 4 bases from J, with 14 bases in between. CDR3 coding DNA: TGTGCCAGCAGCTTAGGAGAGATCCGTGGGGGAAACACCATATATTTT. Protein product: CASSLGEIRGGNTIYF.

The J gene is TRBJ2-2, the V gene TRBV29-1; either TRBD1 or TRBD2 may supply D (6 bases each). CDR1 and CDR2 (germline): SQVTM, ANQGSEA. The CDR3 runs 14 residues. The V end was cut by 2 bases, the J end by 7 bases, with 14 bases between. The CDR3 region has the DNA TGCAGCGTTGAATGGGGGGCGTCGGGCGGGGAGCTGTTTTTT. This encodes CSVEWGASGGELFF.